Listed below are T cell receptor beta chains from one sample, sequenced in a study of T cell responses to AZD1222 COVID-19 vaccine. The method was immunoSEQ multiplex PCR; TCRdb's version includes in-frame clones alone and lacks a portion of them. Altogether around 150,000 clones are present, over 90% being singletons, with the ten largest covering 1.5% to 2%. The sample here was peripheral blood, taken on day 0 of AZD1222 vaccination. All receptors derive from an adult in good health. CDR3s include the opening cysteine and the closing phenylalanine or tryptophan. The D gene is left open where the match is weak.

V	D	J	DNA	CDR3
TRBV5-1	NA	TRBJ2-3	TGCGCCAGCAGCTTGGGTCCTGGGAGCACAGATACGCAGTATTTT	CASSLGPGSTDTQYF
TRBV6-2/TRBV6-3	NA	TRBJ1-3	TGTGCCAGCAGTTACACAAGGTTTGGAAACACCATATATTTT	CASSYTRFGNTIYF
TRBV3-1/TRBV3-2	NA	TRBJ1-3	TGTGCCAGCAGCCACCTAAATCCCTCCGGCATCTCTGGAAACACCATATATTTT	CASSHLNPSGISGNTIYF
TRBV19	TRBD1	TRBJ1-1	TGTGCCAGTAGTAGACAGGGCCCTGAAGCTTTCTTT	CASSRQGPEAFF
TRBV18	TRBD1	TRBJ1-1	TGTGCCAGCTCGCCGAGGCAGGGGGACACTGAAGCTTTCTTT	CASSPRQGDTEAFF
TRBV6-5	NA	TRBJ2-3	TGTGCCAGCAGTTACTCCCCGGATACGCAGTATTTT	CASSYSPDTQYF
TRBV5-5	NA	TRBJ2-7	TGTGCCAGCAGCTTCACCGGGGGCACCATTACGAGATTGGGGCAGTACTTC	CASSFTGGTITRLGQYF
TRBV10-3	NA	TRBJ1-5	TGTGCCATCAGTGGGGGCCCGTATAGCAATCAGCCCCAGCATTTT	CAISGGPYSNQPQHF
TRBV10-3	NA	TRBJ1-1	TGTGCCATCAGCTATGCGCTGAACACTGAAGCTTTCTTT	CAISYALNTEAFF
TRBV30	NA	TRBJ2-3	TGTGCCTGGAGTGAACGGATTCATACGCAGTATTTT	CAWSERIHTQYF
TRBV7-9	NA	TRBJ1-2	TGTGCCAGCCCCGCTGACGGGGAATATGGCTACACCTTC	CASPADGEYGYTF
TRBV5-1	NA	TRBJ2-7	TGCGCCAGCAGCATAGGACGGTCCTACGAGCAGTACTTC	CASSIGRSYEQYF
TRBV19	TRBD2	TRBJ2-7	TGTGCCAGTAGTAGGAGGCGGGAGCTAGACGAGCAGTACTTC	CASSRRRELDEQYF
TRBV13	NA	TRBJ2-3	TGTGCCAGCAGCTTAGGGCCCGGGGGCCAGAAAGATACGCAGTATTTT	CASSLGPGGQKDTQYF
TRBV11-2	NA	TRBJ2-5	TGTGCCAGCAGTACTGTCCGGACCTCGGCGGGGACCCAGTACTTC	CASSTVRTSAGTQYF
TRBV28	NA	TRBJ2-7	TGTGCCACCAGGGAGTCCGGGACTTCCTACGAGCAGTACTTC	CATRESGTSYEQYF